What follows describes a single T cell receptor beta chain. Its antigen is not identified. Primers for the PCR totalled 60 Vbeta and 13 Jbeta. Profiling relied on immunoSEQ multiplex PCR, and the TCRdb table lists in-frame clones only, not all of them. The profile shows about 100,000 clones, around four fifths of them singletons. The entry originates in a study of cytomegalovirus exposure and HLA in healthy donors. The overall study: Earlier sequencing of approximately 180 million T cells yielded 100 million to 120 million unique TCR beta sequences.

This CDR3 region has 13 residues. Germline CDR1 reads LNHDA; CDR2 reads SQIVND (reference sequence). The germline V and J ends were trimmed by 7 bases and 0 bases, with 6 bases remaining between them. Study outcomes and limitations: Among the most significant clusters, several appeared linked to common viral pathogens in a later analysis. Reportedly, HLA-A and HLA-B alleles of most subjects were accurately predicted from TCR beta.

V and J are TRBV19 and TRBJ1-4; the D is unclear. The specimen sequenced was PBMCs. The TCR sequence derives from an older woman in good health and CMV-seronegative. In DNA form, the CDR3 reads TGTGCCAGTATGAGGACAACTAATGAAAAACTGTTTTTT. It encodes CASMRTTNEKLFF.